These 15 T cell receptor beta chains came from one sample sequenced in a study of monozygotic twins with inflammatory bowel disease (dated by TCRdb to the late 2010s). Library generation was performed with 5' RACE. Sequencing took place on an Illumina HiSeq 2500. The reads were reprocessed in TCRdb, with one entry per CDR3 protein sequence and no accompanying DNA. The sample's records list about 300,000 distinct CDR3 sequences. Roughly 5.2% of the sample is in the top ten clones. The source material was blood. These receptors were obtained from a human donor with ulcerative colitis or Crohn's disease, or a healthy co-twin of an affected twin (not recorded which).

The genes are TRBV11-1 and TRBJ2-1; TCRdb selects TRBD2, and the lack of DNA leaves this call unchecked. The CDR3 is 18 amino acids. Germline V gives CDR1 SGHAT, CDR2 FQDESV (reference sequence). The chain's CDR3 is CASSLNGGGRALFNEQFF.

This CDR3 is CASRGQGEQPQHF. This sequence joins TRBV12-3 or TRBV12-4 and TRBJ1-5; the TCRdb D gene call, TRBD1, has no DNA to confirm it. The CDR3 sequence is 13 residues long.

V gene TRBV3-1 combines with J gene TRBJ2-3; TCRdb proposes TRBD2, but this gene call is untestable without DNA. Germline assignment: CDR1 LGHDT and CDR2 YNNKEL (reference sequence). The CDR3 spans 16 residues. CDR3 sequence reads: CASSLERGAPMDTQYF.

The chain links TRBV5-4 to TRBJ2-7; TCRdb selects TRBD1, and the lack of DNA leaves this call unchecked. Germline V lookup: CDR1 SGHNT, CDR2 YYREEE (reference sequence). The CDR3 length is 14 residues. The CDR3 is CASREQGSGSGQYF.

V and J are TRBV28 and TRBJ2-5; TCRdb gives TRBD1 as the D gene, but with no DNA this cannot be confirmed. The CDR3 runs 13 residues. CDR1 and CDR2 (germline): MDHEN, SYDVKM. CDR3 residues: CASRPTGVETQYF.

V usage is TRBV20-1 and J usage is TRBJ2-1; with no DNA, the TCRdb D assignment of TRBD2 cannot be verified. There are 18 residues in the CDR3. Looked up from germline, CDR1 is DFQATT and CDR2 is SNEGSKA (reference sequence). CDR3 amino acids: CSAPIFLPGTSGNNEQFF.

This chain links TRBV7-8 with TRBJ1-1; there is no DNA to check the TCRdb D call of TRBD1. The CDR3 spans 15 residues. The germline V gene has CDR1 SGHVS and CDR2 FQNEAQ. The CDR3 here is CASSLAFNGGTEAFF.

This chain joins TRBV20-1 and TRBJ2-2; absent DNA, TCRdb's TRBD1 call cannot be checked. The germline V gene encodes CDR1 DFQATT and CDR2 SNEGSKA (reference sequence). The CDR3 runs 16 residues. CDR3 in amino acids: CSAAPRVRGSPGELFF.

The rearrangement joins TRBV11-2 to TRBJ1-1. The CDR3 spans 14 residues. The V gene's germline CDR1 is SGHAT and CDR2 FQNNGV. The CDR3 region is CASSLVSENTEAFF.

The gene calls are TRBV27 and TRBJ2-7; lacking DNA, the TRBD2 call made by TCRdb goes unchecked. CDR3 length: 17 residues. Germline V lookup: CDR1 MNHEY, CDR2 SMNVEV (reference sequence). Here the CDR3 reads CASTLQSPRGPTDEQYF.

This sequence joins TRBV5-4 and TRBJ2-7. This CDR3 is 13 amino acids long. Germline V gives CDR1 SGHNT, CDR2 YYREEE (reference sequence). The CDR3 protein is CASRSGTEYEQYF. The full variable domain, in which reference TRBV5-4 and TRBJ2-7 provide the parts outside the CDR3, is ETGVTQSPTHLIKTRGQQVTLRCSSQSGHNTVSWYQQALGQGPQFIFQYYREEENGRGNFPPRFSGLQFPNYSSELNVNALELDDSALYLCASRSGTEYEQYFGPGTRLTVT.

The chain employs TRBV7-2 and TRBJ1-6; TCRdb's D call, TRBD1, is unchecked because there is no DNA. CDR1 and CDR2 from the germline V gene are SGHTA and FQGNSA. The CDR3 length is 15 residues. The chain's CDR3 is CASSPGQGYNSPLHF.

The CDR3 is CASSQGGRNEKLFF. The chain couples TRBV4-2 to TRBJ1-4; TCRdb outputs TRBD1, but without DNA this stays unchecked. The CDR3 is made up of 14 amino acids. Germline values: CDR1 LGHNA, CDR2 YNFKEQ.

This chain links TRBV15 with TRBJ1-1. The CDR3 runs to 12 residues. CDR1 and CDR2 from the germline V gene are LNHNV and YYDKDF (reference sequence). The CDR3 loop is CATSRAYTEAFF.

The V and J genes are TRBV5-4 and TRBJ1-4; TCRdb calls TRBD1, which cannot be checked without DNA. Germline V gene lookup returns CDR1 SGHNT and CDR2 YYREEE (reference sequence). The CDR3 spans 17 residues. The CDR3 spells CASSQGQGSATNEKLFF.